These T cell receptor beta chains were read from a single sample in a study of identical twins. Via MiXCR, TCRdb re-called the 5' RACE reads, giving one row per CDR3 protein. The sample shows around 1.7 million distinct CDR3 sequences, more than 30% of them seen only once. Sequenced: cord blood. The receptors originated from a newborn girl in good health. Each CDR3 is given without its conserved first and last residue. Size tells how often a clone was seen (once, few, many) or the class of an expanded clone, and some rows leave it out.

many | TRBJ2-3 | TRBV5-1 | ASSLGTMTSGSTDTQY
. | TRBJ2-7 | TRBV7-9 | ASSPQGQGIYEQY
. | TRBJ2-7 | TRBV29-1 | SVGRTGVGTYEQY
many | TRBJ2-7 | TRBV10-3 | AIREQGPYEQY
. | TRBJ1-2 | TRBV20-1 | SASRTGSGYGYT
. | TRBJ1-6 | TRBV4-1 | ASSQVRYRGFSPLH
. | TRBJ2-1 | TRBV20-1 | SEQGKDYEQF
. | TRBJ2-5 | TRBV28 | ASRLAPGGQETQY
. | TRBJ1-1 | TRBV2 | ASTRAAYTEAF
few | TRBJ2-5 | TRBV5-1 | ASSLPQGEETQY
. | TRBJ1-2 | TRBV12-3/TRBV12-4 | ASSLAPGQGAGYT
few | TRBJ2-1 | TRBV20-1 | SARAGARGNEQF
. | TRBJ2-4 | TRBV24-1 | ATSGGRGVKNIQY
. | TRBJ2-2 | TRBV5-5 | ASSSQHANTGELF
few | TRBJ2-5 | TRBV28 | ASTSGGLALKETQY
. | TRBJ2-7 | TRBV12-3/TRBV12-4 | ASSFGLAGVPYEQY
. | TRBJ2-4 | TRBV6-5 | ASSRTRGPKNIQY
. | TRBJ1-2 | TRBV6-5 | ANARGGVYGYT
. | TRBJ2-3 | TRBV29-1 | SVEDRGHHQGTDTQY
few | TRBJ2-1 | TRBV3-1 | ASSQVVAGGEDEQF
. | TRBJ2-3 | TRBV6-6 | ASTQGREYTDTQY
. | TRBJ1-5 | TRBV6-1 | ASSEHTGLNQPQH
. | TRBJ2-7 | TRBV6-1 | ASRLSHRPSYEQY
. | TRBJ1-4 | TRBV20-1 | SARGQGWEKLF
. | TRBJ2-7 | TRBV10-3 | ATAGETYEQY
. | TRBJ1-1 | TRBV6-2/TRBV6-3 | ASSASSYRDRDTEAF
few | TRBJ2-4 | TRBV3-1 | ASSHPTQEQY
. | TRBJ1-6 | TRBV20-1 | SARIGGSSYNSPLH
. | TRBJ2-5 | TRBV20-1 | SAQGAGETQY
few | TRBJ2-3 | TRBV20-1 | SARDFGLAGGTDTQY
. | . | TRBV2 | AGRRDNQETQY
. | TRBJ2-1 | TRBV24-1 | ATGTRDNEQF
. | TRBJ2-2 | TRBV20-1 | SSPSGSNTGELF
. | TRBJ2-2 | TRBV6-5 | ASSYLTGTGVEAGELF
. | TRBJ2-5 | TRBV10-3 | AISESQSGREQY
. | TRBJ2-7 | TRBV5-1 | ASSLEDWSYEQY
few | TRBJ2-1 | TRBV7-2 | ASSYSGASNEQF
. | TRBJ2-1 | TRBV7-2 | ASSSRTGLAVYNEQF
. | . | TRBV5-1 | ASSLASGGVKTQY
few | TRBJ1-5 | TRBV4-1 | ASSQVKLSNQPQH
few | TRBJ2-5 | TRBV21-1 | ASSKGSEWDRSTFRYQETQY
. | TRBJ2-1 | TRBV27 | ASSFRVTLAGGPSGEQF
once | TRBJ1-6 | TRBV2 | ASILQVYNSPLH
. | TRBJ1-1 | TRBV9 | ASSVGTGLSTEAF
few | TRBJ2-7 | TRBV10-3 | AIAVAGDIEQY
many | TRBJ2-7 | TRBV10-3 | AISESAGYEQY
. | TRBJ1-6 | TRBV20-1 | SAADNSPLH
. | TRBJ1-1 | TRBV7-8 | ASTFRTGVNTEAF
. | TRBJ2-7 | TRBV4-1 | ASSHLPSGTQDEQY
few | TRBJ2-1 | TRBV28 | ATNRGTSSYNEQF
many | TRBJ2-1 | TRBV28 | ASSLGRFNEQF
. | TRBJ2-4 | TRBV20-1 | SARDRGLAKNIQY
. | TRBJ2-1 | TRBV2 | ASSSHSGLAGGTEQF
few | TRBJ2-3 | TRBV7-9 | ASSPAGLYTDTQY
. | TRBJ1-4 | TRBV2 | ASSEGPHEKLF